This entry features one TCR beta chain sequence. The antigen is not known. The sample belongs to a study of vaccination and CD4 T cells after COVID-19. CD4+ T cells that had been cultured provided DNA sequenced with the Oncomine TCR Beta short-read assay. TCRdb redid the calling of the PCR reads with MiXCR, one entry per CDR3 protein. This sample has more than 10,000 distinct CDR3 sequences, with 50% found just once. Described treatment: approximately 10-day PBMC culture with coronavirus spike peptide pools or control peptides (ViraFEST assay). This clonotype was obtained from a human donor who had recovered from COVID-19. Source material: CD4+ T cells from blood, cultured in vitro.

DNA for the CDR3: TGTGCCAGCAGTTTAACAGGCTCAAACTATGGCTACACCTTC. Its protein product is CASSLTGSNYGYTF. The gene calls are TRBV28 and TRBJ1-2; a possible D gene is TRBD1 (5 bases). V lost 2 bases, J lost 2 bases, and 9 bases lay in between. The CDR3 has 14 amino acids. CDR1 and CDR2 from the germline V gene are MDHEN and SYDVKM.